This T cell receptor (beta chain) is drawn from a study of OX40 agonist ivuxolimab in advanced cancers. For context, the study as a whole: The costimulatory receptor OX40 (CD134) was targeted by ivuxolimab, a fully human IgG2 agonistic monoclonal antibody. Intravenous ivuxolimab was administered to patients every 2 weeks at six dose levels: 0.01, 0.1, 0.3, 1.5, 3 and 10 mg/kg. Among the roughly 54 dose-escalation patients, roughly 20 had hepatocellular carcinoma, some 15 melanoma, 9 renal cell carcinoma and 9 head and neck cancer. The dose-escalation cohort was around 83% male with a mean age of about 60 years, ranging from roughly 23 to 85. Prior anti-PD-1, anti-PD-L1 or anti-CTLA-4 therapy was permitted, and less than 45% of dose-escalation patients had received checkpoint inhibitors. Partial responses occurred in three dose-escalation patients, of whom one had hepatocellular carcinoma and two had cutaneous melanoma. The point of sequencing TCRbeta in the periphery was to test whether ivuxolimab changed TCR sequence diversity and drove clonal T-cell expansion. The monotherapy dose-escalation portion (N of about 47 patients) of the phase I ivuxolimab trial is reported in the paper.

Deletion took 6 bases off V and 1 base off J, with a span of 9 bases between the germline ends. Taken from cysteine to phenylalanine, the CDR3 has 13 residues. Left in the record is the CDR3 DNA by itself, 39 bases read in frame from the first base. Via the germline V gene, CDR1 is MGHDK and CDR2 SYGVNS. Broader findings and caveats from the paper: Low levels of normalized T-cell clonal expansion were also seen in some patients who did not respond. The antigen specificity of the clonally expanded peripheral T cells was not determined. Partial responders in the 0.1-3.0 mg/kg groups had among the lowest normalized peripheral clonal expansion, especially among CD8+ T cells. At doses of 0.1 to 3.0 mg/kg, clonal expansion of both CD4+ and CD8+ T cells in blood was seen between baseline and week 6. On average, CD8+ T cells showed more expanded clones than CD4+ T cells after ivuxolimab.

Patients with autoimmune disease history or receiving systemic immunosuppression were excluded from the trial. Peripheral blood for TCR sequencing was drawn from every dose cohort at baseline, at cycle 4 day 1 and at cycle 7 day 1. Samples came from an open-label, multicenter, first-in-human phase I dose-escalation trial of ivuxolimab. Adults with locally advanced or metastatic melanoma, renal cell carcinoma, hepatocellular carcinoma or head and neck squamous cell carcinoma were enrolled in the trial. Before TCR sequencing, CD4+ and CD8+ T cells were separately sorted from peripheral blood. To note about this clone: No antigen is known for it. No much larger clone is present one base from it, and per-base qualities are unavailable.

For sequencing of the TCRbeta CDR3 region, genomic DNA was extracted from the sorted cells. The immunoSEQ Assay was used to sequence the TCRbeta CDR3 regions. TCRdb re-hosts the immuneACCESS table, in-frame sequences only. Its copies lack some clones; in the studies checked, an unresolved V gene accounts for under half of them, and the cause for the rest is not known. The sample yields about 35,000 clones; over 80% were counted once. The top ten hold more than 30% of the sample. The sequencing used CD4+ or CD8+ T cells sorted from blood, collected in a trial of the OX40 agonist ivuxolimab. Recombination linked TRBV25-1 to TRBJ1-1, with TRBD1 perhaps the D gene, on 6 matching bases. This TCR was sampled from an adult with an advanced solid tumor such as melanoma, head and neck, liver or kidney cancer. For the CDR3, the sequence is CASSRGQNTEAFF. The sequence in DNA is TGTGCCAGCAGCCGGGGGCAGAACACTGAAGCTTTCTTT.